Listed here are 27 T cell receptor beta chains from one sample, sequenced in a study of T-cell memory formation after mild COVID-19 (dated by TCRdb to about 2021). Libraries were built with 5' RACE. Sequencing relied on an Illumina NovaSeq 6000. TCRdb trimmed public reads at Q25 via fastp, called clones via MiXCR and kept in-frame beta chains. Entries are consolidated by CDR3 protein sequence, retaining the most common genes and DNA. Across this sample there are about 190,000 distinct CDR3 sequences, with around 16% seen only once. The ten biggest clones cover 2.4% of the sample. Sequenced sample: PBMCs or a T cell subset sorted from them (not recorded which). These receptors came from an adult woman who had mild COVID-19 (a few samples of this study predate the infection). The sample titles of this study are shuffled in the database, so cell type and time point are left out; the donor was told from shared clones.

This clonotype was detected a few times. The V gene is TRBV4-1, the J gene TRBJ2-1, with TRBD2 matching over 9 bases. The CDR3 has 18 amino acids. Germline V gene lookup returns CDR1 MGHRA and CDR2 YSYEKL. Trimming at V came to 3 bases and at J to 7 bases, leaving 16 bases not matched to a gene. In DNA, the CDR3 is TGCGCCAGCAGCCAGACGCGTGATAGCGGGAGATTGGGGAATGAGCAGTTCTTC. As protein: CASSQTRDSGRLGNEQFF.

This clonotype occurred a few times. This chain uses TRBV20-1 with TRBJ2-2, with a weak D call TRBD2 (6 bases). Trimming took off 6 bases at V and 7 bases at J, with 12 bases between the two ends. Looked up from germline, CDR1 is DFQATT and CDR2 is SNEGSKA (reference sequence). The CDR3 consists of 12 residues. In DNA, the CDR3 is TGCAGTGCGAGGGGAGGTGGCGGGGAGCTGTTTTTT. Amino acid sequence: CSARGGGGELFF.

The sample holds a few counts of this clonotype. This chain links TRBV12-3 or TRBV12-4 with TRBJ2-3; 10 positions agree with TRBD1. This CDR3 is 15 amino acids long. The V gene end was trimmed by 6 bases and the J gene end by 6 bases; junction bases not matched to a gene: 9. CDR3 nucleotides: TGTGCCAGCAGCCTCGGGACAGGGGATACCGATACGCAGTATTTT. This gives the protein CASSLGTGDTDTQYF.

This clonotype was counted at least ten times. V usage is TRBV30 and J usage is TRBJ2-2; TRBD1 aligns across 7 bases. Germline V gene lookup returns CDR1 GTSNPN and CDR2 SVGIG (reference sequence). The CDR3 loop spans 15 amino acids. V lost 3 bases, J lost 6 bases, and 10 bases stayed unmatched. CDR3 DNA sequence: TGTGCCTGGAGAGAGACAGGGTTCGTCCCCGGGGAGCTGTTTTTT. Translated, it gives CAWRETGFVPGELFF.

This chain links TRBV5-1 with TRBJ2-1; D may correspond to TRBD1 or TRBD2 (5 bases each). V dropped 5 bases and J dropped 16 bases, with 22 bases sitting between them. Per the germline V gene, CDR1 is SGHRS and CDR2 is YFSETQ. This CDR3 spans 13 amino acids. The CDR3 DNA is TGCGCCAGCAGAACCGGGACGCGGCCGATTTTCTTCTTC. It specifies CASRTGTRPIFFF.

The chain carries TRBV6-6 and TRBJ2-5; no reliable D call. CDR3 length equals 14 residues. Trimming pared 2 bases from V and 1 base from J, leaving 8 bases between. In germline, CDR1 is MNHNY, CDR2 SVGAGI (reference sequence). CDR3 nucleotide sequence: TGTGCCAGCAGTTACGGCCGGGTCCAAGAGACCCAGTACTTC. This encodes CASSYGRVQETQYF.

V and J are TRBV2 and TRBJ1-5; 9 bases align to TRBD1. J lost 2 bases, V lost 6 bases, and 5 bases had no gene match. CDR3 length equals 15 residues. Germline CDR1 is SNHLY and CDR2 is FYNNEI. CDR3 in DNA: TGTGCCAGCAGCGAACAGGGGGCAGGCAATCAGCCCCAGCATTTT. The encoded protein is CASSEQGAGNQPQHF.

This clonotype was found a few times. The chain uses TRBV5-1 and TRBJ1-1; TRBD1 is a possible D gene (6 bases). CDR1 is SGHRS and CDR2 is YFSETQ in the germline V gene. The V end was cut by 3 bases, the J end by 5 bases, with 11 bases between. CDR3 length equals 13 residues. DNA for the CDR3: TGCGCCAGCAGCTCCAACAGGGAGACTGAAGCTTTCTTT. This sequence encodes CASSSNRETEAFF.

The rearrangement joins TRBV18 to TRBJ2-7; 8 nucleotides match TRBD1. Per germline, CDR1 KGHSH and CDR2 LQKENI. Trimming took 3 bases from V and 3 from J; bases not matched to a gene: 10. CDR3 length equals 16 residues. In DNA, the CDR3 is TGTGCCAGCTCACCGCTCGGACAGGGAAGGGGCTACGAGCAGTACTTC. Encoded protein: CASSPLGQGRGYEQYF.

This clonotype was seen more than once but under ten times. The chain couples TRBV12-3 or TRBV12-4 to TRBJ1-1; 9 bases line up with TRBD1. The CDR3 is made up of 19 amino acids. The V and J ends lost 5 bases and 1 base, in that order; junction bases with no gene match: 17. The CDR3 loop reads CASSLARDRDDMTNTEAFF. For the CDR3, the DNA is TGTGCCAGCAGTCTCGCCCGGGACAGGGACGATATGACGAACACTGAAGCTTTCTTT.

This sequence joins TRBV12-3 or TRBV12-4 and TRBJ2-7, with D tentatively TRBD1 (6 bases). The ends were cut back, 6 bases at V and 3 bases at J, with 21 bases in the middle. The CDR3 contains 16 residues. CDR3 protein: CASSPLKGRGHYEQYF. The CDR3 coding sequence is TGTGCCAGCAGCCCCCTAAAGGGCAGGGGACACTACGAGCAGTACTTC.

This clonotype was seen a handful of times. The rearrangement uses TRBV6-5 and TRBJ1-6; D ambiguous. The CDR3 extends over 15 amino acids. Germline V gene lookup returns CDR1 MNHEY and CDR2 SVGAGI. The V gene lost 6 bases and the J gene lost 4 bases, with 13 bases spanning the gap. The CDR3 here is CASSPGVGYNSPLHF. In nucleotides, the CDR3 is TGTGCCAGCAGCCCTGGGGTGGGATATAATTCACCCCTCCACTTT.

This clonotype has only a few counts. The CDR3 sequence is CASSLQGLLGNTIYF. The CDR3 nucleotides are TGTGCCAGCAGCTTACAGGGGCTCCTTGGAAACACCATATATTTT. The chain combines TRBV7-9 with TRBJ1-3, with D perhaps TRBD1 (6 bases). CDR1 and CDR2 (germline): SEHNR, FQNEAQ (reference sequence). Trimming removed 2 bases at V and 3 bases at J, with 11 bases between. The CDR3 runs 15 residues.

CDR3 sequence reads: CASSRSGTGGTEAFF. The CDR3, as DNA: TGCGCCAGCAGCAGATCCGGGACAGGGGGTACTGAAGCTTTCTTT. The chain has TRBV5-1 and TRBJ1-1, with TRBD1 identical over 11 bases. J lost 5 bases, V lost 4 bases, and 7 bases had no gene match. The CDR3 runs to 15 residues. Looked up from germline, CDR1 is SGHRS and CDR2 is YFSETQ.

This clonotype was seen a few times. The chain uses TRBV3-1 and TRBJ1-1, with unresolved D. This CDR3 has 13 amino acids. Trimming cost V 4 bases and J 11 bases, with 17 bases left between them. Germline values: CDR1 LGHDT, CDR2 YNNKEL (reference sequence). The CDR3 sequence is CASSPVDRGVAFF. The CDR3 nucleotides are TGTGCCAGCAGCCCCGTTGATCGGGGTGTGGCTTTCTTT.

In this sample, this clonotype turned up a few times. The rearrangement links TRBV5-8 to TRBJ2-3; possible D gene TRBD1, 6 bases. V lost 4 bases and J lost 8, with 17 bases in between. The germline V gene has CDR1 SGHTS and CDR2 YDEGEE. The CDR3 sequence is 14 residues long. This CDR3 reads CASSPGGLQGTQYF. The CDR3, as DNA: TGTGCCAGCAGCCCTGGGGGCCTGCAAGGTACGCAGTATTTT.

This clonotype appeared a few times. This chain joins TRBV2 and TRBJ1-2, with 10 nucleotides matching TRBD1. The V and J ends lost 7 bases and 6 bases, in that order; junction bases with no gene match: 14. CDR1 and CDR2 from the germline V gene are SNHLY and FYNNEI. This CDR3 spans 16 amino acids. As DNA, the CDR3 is TGTGCCAGCAAGATGCGGACAGGGGGAAACAGCCATGGCTACACCTTC. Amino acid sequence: CASKMRTGGNSHGYTF. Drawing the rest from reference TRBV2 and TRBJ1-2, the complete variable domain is EPEVTQTPSHQVTQMGQEVILRCVPISNHLYFYWYRQILGQKVEFLVSFYNNEISEKSEIFDDQFSVERPDGSNFTLKIRSTKLEDSAMYFCASKMRTGGNSHGYTFGSGTRLTVV.

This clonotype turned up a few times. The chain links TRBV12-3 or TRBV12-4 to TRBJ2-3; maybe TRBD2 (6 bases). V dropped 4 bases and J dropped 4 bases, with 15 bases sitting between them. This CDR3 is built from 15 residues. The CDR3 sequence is CASSSYMGGADTQYF. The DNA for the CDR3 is TGTGCCAGCAGTTCCTACATGGGGGGTGCAGATACGCAGTATTTT.

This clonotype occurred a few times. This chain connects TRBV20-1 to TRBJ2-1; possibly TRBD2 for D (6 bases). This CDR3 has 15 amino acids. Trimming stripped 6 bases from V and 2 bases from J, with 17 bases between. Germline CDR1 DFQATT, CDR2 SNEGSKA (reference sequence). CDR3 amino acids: CSAAVGSIAYNEQFF. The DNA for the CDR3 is TGCAGTGCCGCCGTCGGGAGTATCGCCTACAATGAGCAGTTCTTC.

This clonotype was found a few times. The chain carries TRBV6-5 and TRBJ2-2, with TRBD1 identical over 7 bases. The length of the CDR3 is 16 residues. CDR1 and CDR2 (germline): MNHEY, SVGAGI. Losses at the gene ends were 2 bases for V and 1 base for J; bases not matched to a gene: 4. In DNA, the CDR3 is TGTGCCAGCAGTTACGTGGGACAGCTGAACACCGGGGAGCTGTTTTTT. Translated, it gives CASSYVGQLNTGELFF.

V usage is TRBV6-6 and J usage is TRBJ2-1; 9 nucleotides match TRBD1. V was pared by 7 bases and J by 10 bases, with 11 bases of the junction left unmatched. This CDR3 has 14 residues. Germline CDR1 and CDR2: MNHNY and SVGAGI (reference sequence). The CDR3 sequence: CASTSGQGGREQFF. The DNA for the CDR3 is TGTGCCAGCACCTCGGGACAGGGAGGAAGGGAGCAGTTCTTC.

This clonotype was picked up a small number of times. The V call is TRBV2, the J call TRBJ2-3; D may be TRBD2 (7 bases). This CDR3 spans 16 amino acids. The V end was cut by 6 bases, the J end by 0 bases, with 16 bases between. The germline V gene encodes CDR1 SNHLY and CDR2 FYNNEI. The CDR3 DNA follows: TGTGCCAGCAGACTCGGGGGGCCGATAAGCACAGATACGCAGTATTTT. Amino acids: CASRLGGPISTDTQYF.

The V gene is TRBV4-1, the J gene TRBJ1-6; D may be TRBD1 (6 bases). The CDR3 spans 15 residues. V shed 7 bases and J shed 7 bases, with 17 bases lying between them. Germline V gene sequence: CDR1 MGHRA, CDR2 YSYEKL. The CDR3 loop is CASNHNTGYNSPLHF. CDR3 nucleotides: TGCGCCAGCAACCATAATACAGGGTACAATTCACCCCTCCACTTT.

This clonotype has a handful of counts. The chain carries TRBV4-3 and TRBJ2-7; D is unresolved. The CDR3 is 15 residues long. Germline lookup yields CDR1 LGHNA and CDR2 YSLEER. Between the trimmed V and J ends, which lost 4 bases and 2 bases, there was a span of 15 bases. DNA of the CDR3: TGCGCCAGCAGCCTCACGAGGACGGAAACCTACGAGCAGTACTTC. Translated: CASSLTRTETYEQYF.

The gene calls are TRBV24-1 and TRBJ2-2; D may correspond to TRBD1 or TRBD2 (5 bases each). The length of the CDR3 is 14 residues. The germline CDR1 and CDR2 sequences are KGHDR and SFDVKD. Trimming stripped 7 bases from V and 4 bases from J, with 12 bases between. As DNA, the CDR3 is TGTGCCACCAGACCCTCCGGGGCCACCGGGGAGCTGTTTTTT. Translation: CATRPSGATGELFF.

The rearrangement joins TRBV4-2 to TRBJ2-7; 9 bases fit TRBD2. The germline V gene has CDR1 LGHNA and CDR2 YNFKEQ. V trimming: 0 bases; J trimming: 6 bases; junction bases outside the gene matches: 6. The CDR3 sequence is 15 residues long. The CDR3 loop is CASSQDIAGVGEQYF. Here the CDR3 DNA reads TGTGCCAGCAGCCAAGATATAGCGGGGGTCGGCGAGCAGTACTTC.

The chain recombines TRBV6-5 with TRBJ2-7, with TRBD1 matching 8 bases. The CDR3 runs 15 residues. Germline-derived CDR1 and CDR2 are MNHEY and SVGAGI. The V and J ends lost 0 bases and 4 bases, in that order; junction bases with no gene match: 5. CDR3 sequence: CASSYSRTGMYEQYF. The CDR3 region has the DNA TGTGCCAGCAGTTACTCGCGGACAGGGATGTACGAGCAGTACTTC.